The 18 T cell receptor beta chains below come from one sample, sequenced in a study of T-cell reconstitution after alpha-beta-depleted transplantation in children. The library targeted TCRbeta and was prepared with unique molecular identifiers. One entry per CDR3 protein, called by TCRdb with MiXCR from the PCR reads. The data show about 690,000 distinct CDR3 sequences, with approximately 15% seen just once and 1.1% held by the top ten. Sample: PBMCs from the stem cell graft donor, taken from the stem cell graft. The receptors were gathered from a human donor who donated a stem cell graft to a child with acute myeloid leukemia.

This clonotype came up many times. The V and J genes are TRBV20-1 and TRBJ2-5; tentatively, D is TRBD1 or TRBD2 (5 bases each). In germline, CDR1 is DFQATT, CDR2 SNEGSKA (reference sequence). This CDR3 comprises 16 residues. Trimming removed 1 base from V and 1 base from J, with 16 bases in between. CDR3 residues: CSARGGRQILQETQYF. The CDR3, as DNA: TGCAGTGCTAGAGGGGGACGCCAAATTCTCCAAGAGACCCAGTACTTC.

This chain joins TRBV7-2 and TRBJ1-4, with 7 bases that match TRBD1. The CDR3 is made up of 14 amino acids. V shed 6 bases, J shed 6 bases, and the junction held 7 bases outside the gene matches. Germline V CDR1 and CDR2: SGHTA, FQGNSA. The CDR3 DNA follows: TGTGCCAGCAGTAACGACAGGGCTGATGAAAAACTGTTTTTT. As protein: CASSNDRADEKLFF.

This clonotype was recorded a few times. The chain is built from TRBV20-1 and TRBJ2-5, with 10 bases that match TRBD2. The V segment lost 1 base and the J segment 10 bases; nucleotides outside the gene matches: 9. Germline-derived CDR1 and CDR2 are DFQATT and SNEGSKA (reference sequence). CDR3 length: 14 residues. The CDR3 bases are TGCAGTGCTAGAGGGTCTAGCGGGGGCCGTTACCAGTACTTC. Protein sequence: CSARGSSGGRYQYF.

The rearrangement joins TRBV7-9 to TRBJ2-2; D is undetermined. This CDR3 has 14 amino acids. The germline V and J ends were trimmed by 5 bases and 0 bases, with 7 bases remaining between them. Germline V CDR1 and CDR2: SEHNR, FQNEAQ (reference sequence). CDR3 DNA: TGTGCCAGCAGCCCACGCCCGAACACCGGGGAGCTGTTTTTT. Its protein product is CASSPRPNTGELFF.

This clonotype was seen a handful of times. The chain carries TRBV11-2 and TRBJ2-3; maybe TRBD2 (6 bases). V was shortened by 5 bases and J by 1 base, with 22 bases between the two germline ends. The CDR3 sequence is 18 residues long. CDR1 SGHAT and CDR2 FQNNGV come from the germline V gene. The CDR3 DNA reads as TGTGCCAGCAGCCCCTACCCGGCTAGCGTGGTACGCACAGATACGCAGTATTTT. It yields the protein CASSPYPASVVRTDTQYF.

This clonotype was recorded at least ten times. This chain links TRBV20-1 with TRBJ2-3, with a tentative D call TRBD1 (5 bases). V lost 0 bases and J lost 3, with 13 bases in between. Germline loops: CDR1 DFQATT, CDR2 SNEGSKA (reference sequence). The length of the CDR3 is 15 residues. The chain's CDR3 is CSARDWSRATDTQYF. The CDR3, as DNA: TGCAGTGCTAGAGATTGGAGCAGGGCGACAGATACGCAGTATTTT.

The chain carries TRBV7-9 and TRBJ1-1, with D hard to call. Trimming removed 2 bases from V and 0 bases from J, with 7 bases in between. Germline V gene data show CDR1 as SEHNR and CDR2 as FQNEAQ (reference sequence). CDR3 length: 14 residues. The CDR3 spells CASSLIALNTEAFF. CDR3 coding DNA: TGTGCCAGCAGCTTAATCGCACTGAACACTGAAGCTTTCTTT.

The chain couples TRBV7-9 to TRBJ2-5, with a possible D match to TRBD2 (6 bases). CDR1 is SEHNR and CDR2 is FQNEAQ in the germline V gene (reference sequence). The CDR3 consists of 17 residues. V lost 0 bases and J lost 2, with 16 bases in between. The CDR3 bases are TGTGCCAGCAGCTTAGCGGGGGGATTTGGCCCTCAAGAGACCCAGTACTTC. Protein: CASSLAGGFGPQETQYF.

This clonotype was seen repeatedly, ten times or more. The chain uses TRBV9 and TRBJ1-1; D is unclear. V lost 2 bases and J lost 4, with 12 bases in between. The CDR3 is 14 residues long. The germline V gene has CDR1 SGDLS and CDR2 YYNGEE. The CDR3 DNA follows: TGTGCCAGCAGCGTCCGGCAGTCAGCCACTGAAGCTTTCTTT. Translated, it gives CASSVRQSATEAFF.

Only a few counts were recorded for this clonotype. The J gene is TRBJ1-2, the V gene TRBV6-1, with 8 bases identical to TRBD1. CDR1 is MNHNS and CDR2 is SASEGT in the germline V gene. J was trimmed by 4 bases and V by 7 bases; bases with no gene match: 20. This CDR3 has 18 amino acids. Here the CDR3 DNA reads TGTGCCAGCACCTATACAGGGGGGCGCCATATAGGAGGCTATGGCTACACCTTC. It is translated as CASTYTGGRHIGGYGYTF.

This clonotype came up many times. The rearrangement joins TRBV20-1 to TRBJ2-7; 7 positions agree with TRBD1. Germline-derived CDR1 and CDR2 are DFQATT and SNEGSKA (reference sequence). The CDR3 runs to 16 residues. Unmatched junction bases numbered 14, after V lost 6 bases and J lost 0 bases. This chain's CDR3 is CSARVPGGISSYEQYV. CDR3 coding DNA: TGCAGTGCCAGGGTCCCAGGGGGAATCAGCTCCTACGAGCAGTACGTC.

This clonotype was found many times. CDR3 region: CASSKGDEGFSYNEQFF. CDR3 DNA sequence: TGCGCCAGCAGCAAGGGGGATGAGGGATTCTCCTACAATGAGCAGTTCTTC. The rearrangement uses TRBV5-1 and TRBJ2-1, with D possibly matching TRBD1 (6 bases). The CDR3 sequence is 17 residues long. Germline V gives CDR1 SGHRS, CDR2 YFSETQ. V dropped 4 bases and J dropped 0 bases, with 17 bases sitting between them.

The table lists this clonotype with many counts. This chain connects TRBV12-3 or TRBV12-4 to TRBJ2-5; no clear D gene. CDR3 length: 13 amino acids. The V and J ends lost 4 bases and 5 bases respectively, with 11 bases between them. This chain's CDR3 is CASSSENWETQYF. DNA of the CDR3: TGTGCCAGCAGTTCCGAGAATTGGGAGACCCAGTACTTC.

This clonotype was observed many times. The genes are TRBV6-5 and TRBJ2-7; 7 bases map to TRBD2. The CDR3 totals 13 residues. Losses at the gene ends were 0 bases for V and 9 bases for J; bases not matched to a gene: 5. Germline-derived CDR1 and CDR2 are MNHEY and SVGAGI. In DNA, the CDR3 is TGTGCCAGCAGTTACTCCGGGGGGTCTGGGCAGTACTTC. This sequence encodes CASSYSGGSGQYF.

CDR3 sequence (DNA): TGTGCCAGCAGCCAATCCGGGGCTAGCGGGGGGTCCAAAGAGACCCAGTACTTC. Encoded protein: CASSQSGASGGSKETQYF. The rearrangement uses TRBV4-2 and TRBJ2-5; 11 bases fit TRBD2. This CDR3 region has 18 residues. The V gene's germline CDR1 is LGHNA and CDR2 YNFKEQ. The V gene end was trimmed by 2 bases and the J gene end by 3 bases; junction bases not matched to a gene: 11.

This clonotype was detected only a few times. The gene calls are TRBV9 and TRBJ1-2; D unclear. Per germline, CDR1 SGDLS and CDR2 YYNGEE. There are 14 residues in the CDR3. Trimming pared 2 bases from V and 2 bases from J, leaving 10 bases between. The CDR3 is CASSVQPSNYGYTF. Written as DNA, the CDR3 is TGTGCCAGCAGCGTCCAACCTTCAAACTATGGCTACACCTTC.

The chain has TRBV28 and TRBJ1-2; 9 nucleotides agree with TRBD1. The CDR3 has 14 residues. Germline trimming cut 5 bases from V and 3 bases from J; bases unmatched to any gene: 4. Germline V CDR1 and CDR2: MDHEN, SYDVKM. CDR3 nucleotides: TGTGCCAGCAGTCAGGGACAGGGCTACTATGGCTACACCTTC. Translating it yields CASSQGQGYYGYTF.

Many counts were recorded for this clonotype. This chain joins TRBV7-3 and TRBJ2-3; 7 nucleotides match TRBD2. Trimming took 5 bases from V and 1 from J; bases not matched to a gene: 6. The CDR3 totals 15 residues. Per the germline V gene, CDR1 is SGHTA and CDR2 is FQGTGA. This CDR3 is CASSPRAGGTDTQYF. CDR3 nucleotides: TGTGCCAGCAGCCCTCGGGCGGGGGGCACAGATACGCAGTATTTT.